This T cell receptor beta chain was found in a study of OX40 agonist ivuxolimab in advanced cancers. Study-wide findings and caveats: Both CD4+ and CD8+ T cell populations in blood had undergone clonal expansion by week 6 at 0.1 to 3.0 mg/kg.

The germline V and J ends were trimmed by 8 bases and 5 bases, with 12 bases remaining between them. CDR1 and CDR2 from the germline V gene are LNHNV and YYDKDF (reference sequence). This CDR3 is 12 amino acids long. Peripheral blood came from all dose cohorts at three timepoints. Notes on this clone: Its antigen is still unknown.

The assay was immunoSEQ multiplex PCR, and TCRdb's table has in-frame clones only and misses some. The data contain approximately 62,000 clones, almost 95% of them seen just once; the ten biggest clones take up under 15%. The specimen comprised CD4+ or CD8+ T cells sorted from blood, sampled in a trial of the OX40 agonist ivuxolimab. This chain links TRBV15 with TRBJ1-1, with D perhaps TRBD1 (6 bases). The TCR sequence derives from an adult with an advanced solid tumor such as melanoma, head and neck, liver or kidney cancer. The CDR3 spells CATQQGGTEAFF. In DNA, the CDR3 is TGTGCCACCCAACAGGGTGGAACTGAAGCTTTCTTT.